Listed below are T cell receptor beta chains from one sample, sequenced in a study of blood T cell repertoires in COVID-19. Generated by immunoSEQ multiplex PCR, the TCRdb table keeps only in-frame clones and is missing some. The data contain about 170,000 clones, around four fifths of them singletons. Sequenced: peripheral blood. These receptors were obtained from a woman in her seventies who had recovered from COVID-19. The CDR3 runs from the conserved cysteine through the conserved F or W. D genes are given only for firm matches. Part of the rows lack a size; the others show once, few, many or a class for expanded clones.

D	J	V	size	DNA	CDR3
TRBD1	TRBJ2-7	TRBV12-3/TRBV12-4	.	TGTGCCAGCAACCCGGACAGGGTGGGCGAGCAGTACTTC	CASNPDRVGEQYF
TRBD2	TRBJ2-2	TRBV7-6	.	TGTGCCAGCAGCTTAGTGGCGGGGGGGGCGCACACCGGGGAGCTGTTTTTT	CASSLVAGGAHTGELFF
.	TRBJ1-2	TRBV12-5	.	TGTGCTAGTGGTTTGGGGGCTGCAGGGAGGATGGGCTATGGCTACACCTTC	CASGLGAAGRMGYGYTF
TRBD2	TRBJ2-1	TRBV19	once	TGTGCCAGTAGTAGAGTAGCGGGAACCTACAATGAGCAGTTCTTC	CASSRVAGTYNEQFF
.	TRBJ1-5	TRBV4-2	.	TGTGCCAGCAGCCAAGCCTACCGGGACATTTTTCAGCCCCAGCATTTT	CASSQAYRDIFQPQHF
.	TRBJ1-2	TRBV30	.	TGTGCCTGGAGTCGGCAGGCACCCTATGGCTACACCTTC	CAWSRQAPYGYTF
.	TRBJ2-7	TRBV5-1	.	TGCGCCAGCAGCTTGTCACTGCGGCCCTACGAGCAGTACTTC	CASSLSLRPYEQYF
TRBD1	TRBJ1-6	TRBV5-1	.	TGCGCCAGCAGCTTGGGAGGACAGGATAATTCACCCCTCCACTTT	CASSLGGQDNSPLHF
.	TRBJ1-2	TRBV24-1	.	TGTGCCACCAGTGATTTAGCGGTGGGTGGCTACACCTTC	CATSDLAVGGYTF
TRBD2	TRBJ2-2	TRBV5-4	few	TGTGCCAGCAGCCCCGGACTAGCGGGATGGGGCGGGGAGCTGTTTTTT	CASSPGLAGWGGELFF
TRBD2	TRBJ2-1	TRBV18	.	TGTGCCAGCTCACCGTGGACTAGCGGGGGCCACAATGAGCAGTTCTTC	CASSPWTSGGHNEQFF
.	TRBJ1-5	TRBV18	.	TGTGCCAGCTCAATTTGGGCAGGCAATCAGCCCCAGCATTTT	CASSIWAGNQPQHF
.	TRBJ1-1	TRBV5-4	.	TGTGCCAGCAGCCCGACAGGCCGCAACACTGAAGCTTTCTTT	CASSPTGRNTEAFF
TRBD1	TRBJ2-1	TRBV30	once	TGTGCCTGGCAACAGGGGACCTACAATGAGCAGTTCTTC	CAWQQGTYNEQFF
.	TRBJ2-7	TRBV15	.	TGTGCCACCAGCAGAGGGGGGACCGCGGGGGAGCAGTACTTC	CATSRGGTAGEQYF
TRBD2	TRBJ2-3	TRBV5-1	.	TGCGCCAGCAGCTTGGCGGCTAGCGGGAGGGGCACAGATACGCAGTATTTT	CASSLAASGRGTDTQYF
.	TRBJ2-7	TRBV6-5	.	TGTGCCAGCAGCCCCCCGGGGGGCCTGGGCCACGAGCAGTACTTC	CASSPPGGLGHEQYF
TRBD1	TRBJ2-6	TRBV3-1/TRBV3-2	once	TGTGCCAGCAGCCCTAACAGGGGGTTACCATCTGGGGCCAACGTCCTGACTTTC	CASSPNRGLPSGANVLTF
.	TRBJ1-1	TRBV9	once	TGTGCCAGCAGCAACATCCCGGGGGACACTGAAGCTTTCTTT	CASSNIPGDTEAFF
.	TRBJ2-5	TRBV11-2	.	TGTGCCAGCAGCCGCCTTCTTCGGTACCAAGAGACCCAGTACTTC	CASSRLLRYQETQYF
.	TRBJ2-1	TRBV5-4	.	TGTGCCAGCAGCTCCCCCACTAGTGGTGAGCAGTTCTTC	CASSSPTSGEQFF
.	TRBJ1-6	TRBV5-1	.	TGCGCCAGCAGCTTGGGCCAGGCATCCTATTCACCCCTCCACTTT	CASSLGQASYSPLHF
.	TRBJ2-5	TRBV5-6	.	TGTGCCAGCAGCCGCGGGGCGCAAGAGACCCAGTACTTC	CASSRGAQETQYF
.	TRBJ2-2	TRBV11-3	.	TGTGCCAGCAGCCCAGGACACGGAACGAACACCGGGGAGCTGTTTTTT	CASSPGHGTNTGELFF
.	TRBJ2-7	TRBV5-1	.	TGCGCCAGCAGCTTGGGGTCTGGCGGCGAGCAGTACTTC	CASSLGSGGEQYF
.	TRBJ2-3	TRBV27	.	TGTGCCAGCAGTTTAGTGCACTCGACAGATACGCAGTATTTT	CASSLVHSTDTQYF
TRBD2	TRBJ2-7	TRBV5-4	.	TGTGCCAGCAGCTCCGGGACTAGCGGCGAGCAGTACTTC	CASSSGTSGEQYF
.	TRBJ1-4	TRBV18	once	TGTGCCAGCTCACCGCGGCGGGGTGAAAAACTGTTTTTT	CASSPRRGEKLFF
TRBD1	TRBJ1-1	TRBV7-3	once	TGTGCCAGCAGCCGACAGGGGGCTAACACTGAAGCTTTCTTT	CASSRQGANTEAFF
.	TRBJ1-2	TRBV2	.	TGTGCCAGCACTTACAGCTCCGCCAATGGCTACACCTTC	CASTYSSANGYTF
TRBD1	TRBJ1-4	TRBV28	.	TGTGCCAGCAGTCGGGGGACAGCCGCGGGTGAAAAACTGTTTTTT	CASSRGTAAGEKLFF
.	TRBJ1-2	TRBV2	.	TGTGCCAGCAGGTACAGGGCGGAGAACTATGGCTACACCTTC	CASRYRAENYGYTF
TRBD2	TRBJ2-1	TRBV7-9	.	TGTGCCAGCAGCTCGCCGGGACTAGCGGGAGTCTCCTACAATGAGCAGTTCTTC	CASSSPGLAGVSYNEQFF
TRBD1	TRBJ2-1	TRBV7-9	.	TGTGCCAGCAGCAAACAACAGGGGGCCGCGCGGAGCTCCTACAATGAGCAGTTCTTC	CASSKQQGAARSSYNEQFF
TRBD1	TRBJ1-1	TRBV3-1/TRBV3-2	.	TGTGCCAGCAGCCCACAGGGGGCGCAGGGAGCTTTCTTT	CASSPQGAQGAFF
TRBD1	TRBJ1-3	TRBV18	.	TGTGCCAGCTCCCAGGACAGGGGCACCATATATTTT	CASSQDRGTIYF
.	TRBJ1-2	TRBV29-1	.	TGCAGCGTTGAAGATGGCAGCTACACCTTC	CSVEDGSYTF
TRBD1	TRBJ1-5	TRBV18	.	TGTGCCAGCTCACGGGACAGGAATCAGCCCCAGCATTTT	CASSRDRNQPQHF
.	TRBJ2-7	TRBV20-1	.	TGCAGTGCCCCGTTCCGTTACGAGCAGTACTTC	CSAPFRYEQYF
TRBD1	TRBJ2-5	TRBV11-2	few	TGTGCCAGCAGCCGACAGGGAGAGACCCAGTACTTC	CASSRQGETQYF
TRBD1	TRBJ1-5	TRBV28	.	TGTGCCAGCAGGACCACAGGGGGGGGCAATCAGCCCCAGCATTTT	CASRTTGGGNQPQHF
.	TRBJ1-6	TRBV4-3	few	TGCGCCAGCAGCCAAGATGGGCTGGCACCCCTCCACTTT	CASSQDGLAPLHF
TRBD1	TRBJ2-7	TRBV19	once	TGTGCCAGTAGCCGACAGGGGAACTCCTACGAGCAGTACTTC	CASSRQGNSYEQYF
.	TRBJ2-5	TRBV28	few	TGTGCCAGCACTCGTCTAACAGAGACCCAGTACTTC	CASTRLTETQYF
TRBD2	TRBJ2-3	TRBV5-1	.	TGCGCCAGCAGCTTGGGACTCACCGGGACTAGCGGCACAGATACGCAGTATTTT	CASSLGLTGTSGTDTQYF
.	TRBJ1-1	TRBV20-1	.	TGCAGTGCTCAGCGTGGGGAGGAAGCTTTCTTT	CSAQRGEEAFF